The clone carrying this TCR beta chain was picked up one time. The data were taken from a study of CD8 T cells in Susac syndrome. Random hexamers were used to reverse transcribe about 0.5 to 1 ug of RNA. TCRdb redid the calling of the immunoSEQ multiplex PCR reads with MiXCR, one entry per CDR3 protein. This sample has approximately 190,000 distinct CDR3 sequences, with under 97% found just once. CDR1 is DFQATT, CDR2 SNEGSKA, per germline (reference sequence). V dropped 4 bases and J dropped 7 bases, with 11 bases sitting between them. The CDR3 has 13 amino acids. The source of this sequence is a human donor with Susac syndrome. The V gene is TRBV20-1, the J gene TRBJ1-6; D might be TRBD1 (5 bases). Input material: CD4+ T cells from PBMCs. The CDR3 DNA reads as TGCAGTGCTAAGGGACTTAAGAATTCACCCCTCCACTTT. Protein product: CSAKGLKNSPLHF.